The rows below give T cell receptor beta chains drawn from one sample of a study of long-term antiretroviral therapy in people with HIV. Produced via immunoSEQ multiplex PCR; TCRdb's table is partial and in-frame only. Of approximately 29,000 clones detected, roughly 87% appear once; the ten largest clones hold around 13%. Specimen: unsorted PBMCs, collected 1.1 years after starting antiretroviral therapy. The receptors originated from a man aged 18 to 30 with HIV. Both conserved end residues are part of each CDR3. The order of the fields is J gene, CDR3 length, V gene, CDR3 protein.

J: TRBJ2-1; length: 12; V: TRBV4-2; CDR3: CASSQEGGEQFF
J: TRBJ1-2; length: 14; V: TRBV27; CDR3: CASSLRPINYGYTF
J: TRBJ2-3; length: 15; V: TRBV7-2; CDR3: CASSSWGGVTDTQYF
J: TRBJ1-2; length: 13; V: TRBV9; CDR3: CASSADRGHGYTF
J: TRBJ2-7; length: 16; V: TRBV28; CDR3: CASSYPRDRGSYEQYF
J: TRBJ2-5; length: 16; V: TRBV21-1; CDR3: CASSKGEELVKETQYF
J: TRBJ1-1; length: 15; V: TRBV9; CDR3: CASSVGSGTGGQAFF
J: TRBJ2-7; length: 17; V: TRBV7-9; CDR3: CASSQIAGGPLFYEQYF
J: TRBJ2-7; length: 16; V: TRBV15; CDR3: CATSRVVAGENYEQYF
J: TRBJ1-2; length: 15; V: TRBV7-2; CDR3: CASSLGGAGSYGYTF
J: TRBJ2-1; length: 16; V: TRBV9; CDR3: CASSVVPAGFDNEQFF
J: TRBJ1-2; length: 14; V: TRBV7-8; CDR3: CASSLGDSSYGYTF
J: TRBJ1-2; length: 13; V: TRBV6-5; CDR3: CASSYQGYYGYTF
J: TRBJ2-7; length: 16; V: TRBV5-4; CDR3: CASSWGTGTVTYEQYF
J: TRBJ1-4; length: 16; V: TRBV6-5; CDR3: CASSSTRGRGGEKLFF
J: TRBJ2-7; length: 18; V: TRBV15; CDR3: CATGKLKTGAPLTYEQYF
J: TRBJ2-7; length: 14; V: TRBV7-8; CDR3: CASSSGTGSYEQYF
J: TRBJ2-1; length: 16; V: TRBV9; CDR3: CASSVEYMSSYNEQFF
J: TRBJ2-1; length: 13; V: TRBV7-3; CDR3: CASSLESYNEQFF
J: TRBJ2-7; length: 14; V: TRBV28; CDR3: CASRELAVTYEQYF
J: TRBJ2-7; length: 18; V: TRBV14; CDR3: CASSHGDPGTGYPYEQYF
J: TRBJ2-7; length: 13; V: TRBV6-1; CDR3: CASSGMWGSEQYF
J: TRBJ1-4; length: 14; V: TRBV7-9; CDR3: CASSGEGNNEKLFF
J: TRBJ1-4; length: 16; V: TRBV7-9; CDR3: CASSFTAGQGSEKLFF
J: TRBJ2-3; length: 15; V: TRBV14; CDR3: CASSQLAGESDTQYF
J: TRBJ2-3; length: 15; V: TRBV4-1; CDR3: CASSQDMVGTDTQYF
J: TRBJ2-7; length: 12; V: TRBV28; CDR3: CASSPVPDEQYF
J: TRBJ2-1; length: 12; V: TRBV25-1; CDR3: CASSGVGNEQFF
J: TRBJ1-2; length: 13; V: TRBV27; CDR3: CASSSPGGGGYTF
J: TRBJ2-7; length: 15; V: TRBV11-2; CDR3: CASSLVGGKVDEQYF
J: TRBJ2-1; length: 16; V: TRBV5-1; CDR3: CASSLFGGASYNEQFF
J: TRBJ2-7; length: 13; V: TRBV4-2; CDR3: CASSQGQGDEQYF
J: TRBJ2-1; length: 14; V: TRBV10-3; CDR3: CAISSGRGYNEQFF
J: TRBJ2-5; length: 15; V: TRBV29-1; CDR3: CSVDSGRSYQETQYF
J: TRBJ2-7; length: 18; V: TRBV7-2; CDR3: CASSSPGLAGGHYYEQYF
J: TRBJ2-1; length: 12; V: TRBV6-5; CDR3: CASSYRGNEQFF
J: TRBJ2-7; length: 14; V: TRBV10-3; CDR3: CATNRDPSSYEQYF
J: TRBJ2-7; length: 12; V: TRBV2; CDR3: CASLGRGYEQYF
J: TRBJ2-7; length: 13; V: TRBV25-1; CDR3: CASSSGELHEQYF
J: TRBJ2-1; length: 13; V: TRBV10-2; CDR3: CASSVSGGEKGVF
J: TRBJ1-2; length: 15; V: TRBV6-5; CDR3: CASSYSLTENYGYTF
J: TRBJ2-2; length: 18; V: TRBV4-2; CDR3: CASSQRVTSGSGTGELFF
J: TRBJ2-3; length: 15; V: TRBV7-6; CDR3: CASSYRGREADTQYF
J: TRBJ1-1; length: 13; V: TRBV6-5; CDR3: CATQQGGVTEAFF
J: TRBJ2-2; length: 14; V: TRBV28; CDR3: CASSLWRYTGELFF
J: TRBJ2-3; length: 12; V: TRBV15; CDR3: CATSRVADTQYF
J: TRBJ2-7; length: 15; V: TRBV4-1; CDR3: CASSQEGTGAYEQYF
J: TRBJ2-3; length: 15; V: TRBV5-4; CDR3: CASSYSGGSTDTQYF
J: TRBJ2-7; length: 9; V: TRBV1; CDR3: CTRVYEQYF
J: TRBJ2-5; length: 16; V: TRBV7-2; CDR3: CASSPWGLADQETQYF
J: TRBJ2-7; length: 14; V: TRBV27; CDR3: CASSLYGVPYEQYF
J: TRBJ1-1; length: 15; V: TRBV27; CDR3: CASSPLAGGLGEAFF
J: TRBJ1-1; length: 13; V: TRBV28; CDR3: CASSLVQVPEAFF
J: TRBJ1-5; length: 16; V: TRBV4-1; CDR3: CASSQGQGASNQPQHF
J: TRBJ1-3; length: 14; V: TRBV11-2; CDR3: CASRWGNSGNTIYF